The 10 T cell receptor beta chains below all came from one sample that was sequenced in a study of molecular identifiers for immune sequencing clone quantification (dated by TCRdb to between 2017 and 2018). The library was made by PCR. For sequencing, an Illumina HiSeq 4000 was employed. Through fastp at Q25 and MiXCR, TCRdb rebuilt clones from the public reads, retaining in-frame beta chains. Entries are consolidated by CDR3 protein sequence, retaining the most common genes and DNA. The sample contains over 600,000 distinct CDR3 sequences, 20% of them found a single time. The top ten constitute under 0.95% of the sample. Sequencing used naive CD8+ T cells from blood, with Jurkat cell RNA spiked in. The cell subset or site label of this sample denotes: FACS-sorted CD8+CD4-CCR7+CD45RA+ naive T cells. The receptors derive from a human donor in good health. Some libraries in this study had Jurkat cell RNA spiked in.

The CDR3 nucleotides are TGTGCCAGCAGTGAAAAAGAAATTGACACTTACTATGGCTACACCTTC. Its protein is CASSEKEIDTYYGYTF. V and J are TRBV6-1 and TRBJ1-2; no reliable D call. The CDR3 sequence is 16 residues long. V lost 2 bases, J lost 3 bases, and 16 bases lay in between. Per the germline V gene, CDR1 is MNHNS and CDR2 is SASEGT.

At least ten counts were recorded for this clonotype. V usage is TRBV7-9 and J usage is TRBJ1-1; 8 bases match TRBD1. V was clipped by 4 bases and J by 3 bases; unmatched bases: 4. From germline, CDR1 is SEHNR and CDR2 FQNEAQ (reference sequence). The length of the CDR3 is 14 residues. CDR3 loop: CASSSPTGDTEAFF. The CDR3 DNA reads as TGTGCCAGCAGCTCCCCGACAGGGGACACTGAAGCTTTCTTT.

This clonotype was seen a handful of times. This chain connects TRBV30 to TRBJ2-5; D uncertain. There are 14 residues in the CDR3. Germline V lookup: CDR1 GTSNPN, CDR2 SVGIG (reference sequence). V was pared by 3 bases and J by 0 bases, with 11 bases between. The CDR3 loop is CAWSLELYQETQYF. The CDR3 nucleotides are TGTGCCTGGAGCCTAGAGCTGTACCAAGAGACCCAGTACTTC.

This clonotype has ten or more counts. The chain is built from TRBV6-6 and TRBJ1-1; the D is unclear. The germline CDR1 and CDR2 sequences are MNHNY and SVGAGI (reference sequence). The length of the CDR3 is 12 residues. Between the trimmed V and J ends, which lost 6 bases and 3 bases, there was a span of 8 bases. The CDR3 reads CASRPLYTEAFF. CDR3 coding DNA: TGTGCCAGCAGACCCCTCTACACTGAAGCTTTCTTT.

The DNA for the CDR3 is TGTGCCAGCTCACCAACGGTGACAAGGAGAGGAGAGCAGTACTTC. It codes for CASSPTVTRRGEQYF. This chain connects TRBV18 to TRBJ2-7, with D unclear. CDR1 is KGHSH and CDR2 is LQKENI in the germline V gene. The CDR3 runs 15 residues. The V and J ends lost 2 bases and 7 bases respectively, with 18 bases between them.

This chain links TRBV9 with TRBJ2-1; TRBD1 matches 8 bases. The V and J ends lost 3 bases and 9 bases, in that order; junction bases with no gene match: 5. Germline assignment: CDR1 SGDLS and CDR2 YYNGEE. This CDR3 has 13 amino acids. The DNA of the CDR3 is TGTGCCAGCAGCGCGACAGGGGACGGTGAGCAGTTCTTC. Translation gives CASSATGDGEQFF.

The CDR3 sequence is CASSFGQKSSYEQYF. The CDR3 bases are TGTGCCAGCAGTTTCGGACAGAAAAGCTCCTACGAGCAGTACTTC. This chain joins TRBV27 and TRBJ2-7; the D gene is possibly TRBD1 (6 bases). Germline lookup yields CDR1 MNHEY and CDR2 SMNVEV (reference sequence). The V end was cut by 3 bases, the J end by 0 bases, with 12 bases between. The CDR3 length is 15 residues.

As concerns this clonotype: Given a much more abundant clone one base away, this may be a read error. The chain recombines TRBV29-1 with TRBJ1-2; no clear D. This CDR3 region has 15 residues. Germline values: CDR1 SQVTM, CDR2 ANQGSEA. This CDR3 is CGVVAGDTFNYGYTF. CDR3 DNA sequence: TGCGGCGTTGTGGCAGGAGATACATTTAACTATGGCTACACCTTC.

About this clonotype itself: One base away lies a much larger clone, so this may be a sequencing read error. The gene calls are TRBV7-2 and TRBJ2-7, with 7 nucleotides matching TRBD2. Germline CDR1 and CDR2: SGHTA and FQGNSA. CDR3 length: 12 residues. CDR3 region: CASSLWEGEQCF. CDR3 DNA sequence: TGTGCCAGCAGCTTATGGGAGGGCGAGCAGTGCTTC. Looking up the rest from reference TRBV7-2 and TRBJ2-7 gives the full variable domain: GAGVSQSPSNKVTEKGKDVELRCDPISGHTALYWYRQSLGQGLEFLIYFQGNSAPDKSGLPSDRFSAERTGGSVSTLTIQRTQQEDSAVYLCASSLWEGEQCFGPGTRLTVT.

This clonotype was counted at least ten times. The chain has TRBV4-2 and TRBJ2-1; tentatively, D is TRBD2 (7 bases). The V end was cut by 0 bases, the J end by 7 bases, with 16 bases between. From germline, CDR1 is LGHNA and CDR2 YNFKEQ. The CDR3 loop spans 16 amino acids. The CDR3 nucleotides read TGTGCCAGCAGCCAAGAGTCACAGGGAGGGCAAAATGAGCAGTTCTTC. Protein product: CASSQESQGGQNEQFF.